This T cell receptor (beta chain) is drawn from a study of CD8 T cells in Susac syndrome. General study results and limits: As the study acknowledged, the number of individuals in its TCR sequencing and HLA analysis was relatively small.

The authors reverse transcribed about 0.5 to 1 ug RNA with random hexamers. The amplification used immunoSEQ multiplex PCR on TCR beta CDR3; it spanned 54 Vbeta and 13 Jbeta. TCRdb itself ran the immunoSEQ multiplex PCR reads through MiXCR, one entry per CDR3 protein. The top ten hold 0.08% to 0.11% of the sample, which has some 190,000 distinct CDR3 sequences, less than 95% seen once. The sequenced target, TCR beta, came from blood CD8+ and CD4+ T cells. The CDR3 contains 15 residues. J lost 5 bases, V lost 5 bases, and 5 bases had no gene match. Germline CDR1 SGHTA, CDR2 FQGNSA. In the case of this clonotype: The target antigen is unknown.

Sequenced input: CD4+ T cells from PBMCs. The clonotype comes from a human donor in good health. The V and J genes are TRBV7-2 and TRBJ2-1, with 11 bases aligning to TRBD2. CDR3 in DNA: TGTGCCAGCAGCGAGGGACTAGCGGCCAACAATGAGCAGTTCTTC. It codes for CASSEGLAANNEQFF.